This TCR beta chain is drawn from a study of blood T cell repertoires in COVID-19. About the research overall: Acute-phase and convalescent COVID-19 samples originated in the United States, Italy and Spain.

Data came from immunoSEQ multiplex PCR; TCRdb stores just in-frame clones and leaves some out. The sample lists some 130,000 clones; roughly 89% were seen once. V was clipped by 5 bases and J by 2 bases, with 11 bases between them. Germline loops: CDR1 KGHDR, CDR2 SFDVKD. This CDR3 has 14 residues. This chain joins TRBV24-1 and TRBJ1-2; a weak D match, TRBD1 (5 bases). Specimen: peripheral blood. The source is a man in his fifties or sixties with active or convalescent COVID-19. This CDR3 reads CATSVQEINYGYTF. The CDR3 nucleotides read TGTGCCACCAGTGTACAGGAGATAAACTATGGCTACACCTTC.